This T cell receptor beta chain comes out of a study of cytomegalovirus exposure and HLA in healthy donors (dated by TCRdb to 2015 to 2018). General notes on the study: An earlier analysis of 587 of the donors reported 250 to 350 Gb of sequence data and 117 million unique TCR beta sequences obtained from 180 million or so T cells. In a later analysis, previously published TCR beta repertoires from 670 or so donors were re-analyzed and high-resolution HLA genotyping was added so that TCR occurrence patterns could be studied. Alongside the repertoire data, information on donor age, sex, ethnicity and CMV serostatus was compiled. The genetic ancestry cluster associated with self-reported Caucasian donors included about 84% of the 350 to 500 genotyped donors. To predict cytomegalovirus infection status, the study combined high-throughput TCR immunosequencing, statistical association of individual TCRs with disease status, and machine learning. An early release covering 550 to 700 HLA-typed donors comprised 250 to 350 gigabases of sequencing data and about 90 million unique TCR sequences. HLA typing included class I and class II loci at four-digit resolution. The aim of the study was to test whether cataloging public T cell receptors could identify signatures of past pathogen exposure. The number of donors typed differed by locus, with roughly 629-640 for A, B, C, DRB1 and DQB1, roughly 520 for DQA1, over 600 for DPA1, and some 440 for DPB1. To decide whether each TCR beta V gene segment behaved as functional or pseudogenic, an earlier analysis of approximately 620 of the donors relied on high-throughput TCR beta sequencing. The later analysis used no new phenotypic data to find candidate immune exposures, relying instead on TCR beta sequences and their occurrence across donors. A separate validation cohort of about 110 different subjects was used in addition to the 666-subject first cohort. A later genetic analysis took genome-wide SNP genotypes for about 65% of the roughly 670 donors and used that subset as a discovery cohort. Because of strong linkage in the cohort, five DR-DQ haplotypes were treated as single units for association and clustering. The T cell repertoires of several hundred subjects were profiled by immunosequencing and related to cytomegalovirus serostatus. Every repertoire in the discovery cohort had been generated on one and the same sequencing platform. Among 398 genotyped donors of the cohort, an average of around 240,000 unique TCR beta nucleotide sequences were sequenced per donor, about a sixth of them non-productive.

This clone was found a few times. No cognate antigen has been identified for it. No clone much larger than this one lies a single base away; base qualities are absent. Summary of the overall study and its limitations: In a later genetic analysis, fewer N-insertions in productive TCRs were reported among donors in an Asian-associated ancestry cluster than the roughly 700-donor mean. The authors suggested that the approach could potentially be extended to other disease states and immunological phenotypes. Most TCR sequences were observed very rarely across donors, whereas some public TCRs were present in many individuals. Specific HLA alleles were associated with roughly 16,000 TCR beta sequences at a false discovery rate of 0.05 in a later analysis. The classifier was reported to diagnose cytomegalovirus status with high specificity and sensitivity in both the original and validation cohorts. The study listed 150 to 200 TCR beta chains as associated with cytomegalovirus. When HLA alleles, especially DR and DQ, strongly co-occurred, attributing TCR associations to individual alleles was difficult. In an earlier analysis of approximately 600 of the donors, most TCR beta V segments were observed in productive rearrangements about 87% or about 30% of the time, broadly matching IMGT annotations. A further reported finding was that TCR beta sequences accurately predicted the HLA-A and HLA-B alleles for most subjects in the first cohort. The earlier analysis of some 560 of the donors excluded some 15 rarely observed V segments, including chromosome 9 orphons, because counts were too low. In a later analysis, the rate of TCR association differed among HLA loci, with DRB1 alleles having the most associated TCRs and HLA-C alleles having the fewest. HLA typing was unavailable for some donors at each locus, so association tests used only the typed subset. Correlated functional status among segregating V segments might reflect linkage disequilibrium, but an unknown experimental factor could not be ruled out. Roughly uniform sequencing depth across donors was assumed in presence/absence analyses, although this assumption may not hold. Several of the top co-occurrence clusters appeared to be linked to parvovirus B19, influenza, CMV and Epstein-Barr virus, according to a later analysis. The cohort was sequenced for TCR beta chains only, and without alpha or paired-chain data the features that could be detected were limited. Immune exposure information for the cohort was limited to CMV serostatus. An association between a missense DCLRE1C variant and V-gene and J-gene trimming of TCR beta chains was found in a later genetic analysis and replicated in an independent cohort. Some IMGT-functional V segments, including TRBV6-2 and TRBV6-3, could not be distinguished by the 87-base-pair reads and were therefore excluded. A later analysis found that most CMV-associated TCR beta chains appeared HLA-restricted, with HLA associations seemingly driven largely by CMV exposure. In vitro tests confirmed that a few of the cytomegalovirus-associated TCR beta chains recognize cytomegalovirus antigens. A cluster of highly shared sequence variants was judged likely to represent a technical artifact of the sequencing pipeline. A later analysis found that HLA-associated TCR beta chains were more clonally expanded and had lower generation probabilities than equally common non-associated chains.

The cohort comprised under 700 healthy bone marrow donors. At the time of sampling, all cohort members were nominally healthy, though unrecorded immune exposures were likely present. The donor was CMV seronegative and was included in the group of several hundred seronegative cohort members. Each donor provided a peripheral blood sample, and peripheral blood mononuclear cells were used for TCR beta sequencing. Genomic DNA was extracted from the blood cell samples with the Qiagen DNeasy Blood Extraction Kit. Unmatched junction bases come to 15, with V trimmed by 4 bases and J by 0 bases. From the cysteine up to the phenylalanine, the CDR3 has a length of 19 residues. Only the CDR3 part of the read is kept: 57 bases, read in frame from the first base. CDR1 and CDR2 (MDHEN, SYDVKM) derive from the germline V gene. The library was generated by the immunoSEQ multiplex PCR assay. The multiplex PCR relied on a mix of 60 forward primers for TCR Vbeta segments and 13 reverse primers for TCR Jbeta segments. Amplification of the CDR3 region of rearranged TCR beta genes was performed with a multiplex PCR assay on genomic DNA. On the Illumina HiSeq System, the amplified TCR beta libraries were sequenced as 87-base-pair reads. The source study handled its data this way. Across the 700 or so repertoires, a later analysis counted 78 million or so unique TCR beta chains, roughly 11 million of which were shared by at least two donors. Raw reads were error-corrected and collapsed into unique sequences by a nearest-neighbor algorithm in which closely related sequences were merged to remove PCR and sequencing errors. Alignment of CDR3 sequences to IMGT reference sequences was used to assign V, D and J gene segments. For a sequence to be retained, a match of at least six nucleotides was required to both a V gene segment and a J gene segment. A rearrangement was called productive if the CDR3 had no stop codons and remained in frame with V and J, and every other rearrangement was called non-productive. CDR3 was defined according to IMGT convention as the region running from the second conserved V-encoded cysteine to the conserved J-encoded phenylalanine. In an earlier analysis of 587 of the donors, sequences lacking an unambiguous match to a single V gene segment were excluded. In an earlier analysis of roughly 600 of the donors, a V segment was called functional when productive rearrangements were above 56.7%, and segregating when the standard deviation between donors exceeded 5%. A statistical classification framework was developed to diagnose cytomegalovirus status using the catalog of TCR beta chain sequences. V and J gene assignment, in a later analysis, came from comparing TCR nucleotide sequences with IMGT/GENE-DB human TR gene sequences. In a later analysis, CDR3 sequences and most-parsimonious VDJ recombination scenarios were assigned using the TCRdist pipeline. In a later analysis, each TCR beta chain was defined by its CDR3 amino acid sequence together with its V-gene family, and reads lacking a unique V-gene family were excluded. To address suspected cross-contamination and a sequencing artifact, a later analysis removed 450 to 700 highly shared, low-generation-probability nucleotide sequences. In a later analysis, a clonal expansion index for each public chain was calculated from normalized within-repertoire ranks of inferred template counts. A later analysis computed generation probabilities with a VDJ recombination model fitted to out-of-frame rearrangements, and checked the results against IGoR. Hypergeometric tests were used in a later analysis to score TCR-TCR, TCR-HLA and TCR-CMV co-occurrence, with a repertoire-size bias correction applied to the TCR pairs. A later analysis estimated false discovery rates by permuting HLA or CMV assignments 20 times. In a later analysis, co-occurring TCRs were grouped using DBSCAN, with TCRdist sequence similarity added in when clustering inside HLA-allele-positive subsets. For co-occurrence clustering, repertoires with fewer than 30,000 or more than 120,000 public chains were excluded, along with five or six repertoires with anomalous nucleotide sharing. Not all clones reach the TCRdb copy of this immuneACCESS table, which keeps in-frame sequences only. Checked studies attribute under half of the gap to unresolved V genes and leave the rest unexplained. V and J calls and clone size follow that table, whereas D and trimming were derived from the DNA. Here the sample has about 110,000 clones; roughly 73% occur a single time. Of the sample, around 7.4% is held by the ten largest clones.

This clonotype was sampled from a man aged 30-40 years in good health and CMV-seronegative. The V and J segments used are TRBV28 and TRBJ1-1, and 9 junction bases match TRBD1. The sample comprised PBMCs. In nucleotide form, the sequence is TGTGCCAGCAGTTCCGTAATTACAGGGGGCATGGGGATGAACACTGAAGCTTTCTTT. Its translation reads: CASSSVITGGMGMNTEAFF. When the CDR3 is completed using the reference TRBV28 and TRBJ1-1 genes on either side, the full variable domain is DVKVTQSSRYLVKRTGEKVFLECVQDMDHENMFWYRQDPGLGLRLIYFSYDVKMKEKGDIPEGYSVSREKKERFSLILESASTNQTSMYLCASSSVITGGMGMNTEAFFGQGTRLTVV.